This T cell receptor beta chain was recovered during a study of blood T cells in healthy people across ages. Combining a sample-barcoded 5' primer with a J-beta primer mix, a second PCR ran for roughly 7 to 12 cycles. TCRdb fed the 5' RACE reads into MiXCR, producing one record per CDR3 protein. The table shows some 1.6 million distinct CDR3 sequences, with around 36% occurring only once. The V gene lost 8 bases and the J gene lost 6 bases, with 34 bases spanning the gap. CDR3 length: 18 residues. The germline CDR1 and CDR2 sequences are GTSNPN and SVGIG (reference sequence). This receptor was obtained from a woman aged 25 to 39 in good health. This chain uses TRBV30 with TRBJ1-2; D is perhaps TRBD1 (6 bases). Material for sequencing was blood. The DNA for the CDR3 is TGTGCCCTGGAATCGGGAGTAGTAGACTGGTTACAGGGCCATGGCTACACCTTC. Translating gives CALESGVVDWLQGHGYTF.